The rows below give T cell receptor beta chains drawn from one sample of a study of T cell responses to AZD1222 COVID-19 vaccine. Assay used: immunoSEQ multiplex PCR; TCRdb lists only in-frame clones, some missing. Among over 130,000 clones listed, around nine tenths were seen once. The sequencing here drew on peripheral blood, taken on day 0 of AZD1222 vaccination. The source is an adult in good health. Each CDR3 is given with its conserved first and last residue.

J gene	V gene	CDR3 protein
TRBJ2-3	TRBV6-4	CASSDGRASTDTQYF
TRBJ2-6	TRBV3-1/TRBV3-2	CASSPRTGIPGANVLTF
TRBJ1-2	TRBV9	CASSSGQGDARGYTF
TRBJ2-7	TRBV30	CAWSMGTGDWEQYF
TRBJ2-1	TRBV5-1	CASSLAVGGSYNEQFF
TRBJ1-3	TRBV27	CASSLGGLGNTIYF
TRBJ2-6	TRBV6-5	CASQWVGANVLTF
TRBJ1-1	TRBV10-3	CAIAGVPRRGRSPEAFF
TRBJ1-1	TRBV4-2	CASSQESEPEAFF
TRBJ2-1	TRBV5-1	CASNGGSSYNEQFF
TRBJ2-1	TRBV5-1	CASSLFPSGMINEQFF
TRBJ1-2	TRBV28	CASAVLRGTSYGYTF
TRBJ2-7	TRBV6-5	CASSSGTALTEQYF
TRBJ1-1	TRBV7-8	CASSLHQDTEAFF
TRBJ1-1	TRBV29-1	CSVLVDGRRGNTPEAFF
TRBJ2-2	TRBV9	CASSVLARETGELFF
TRBJ2-3	TRBV7-6	CASSLAGKGQADTQYF
TRBJ1-1	TRBV13	CASSLAVSSRLAEAFF
TRBJ2-1	TRBV5-1	CASSWDGTYNEQFF
TRBJ1-3	TRBV18	CASSHPLGQGTGNTIYF
TRBJ1-1	TRBV7-2	CASSLAGTHTEAFF
TRBJ1-2	TRBV2	CASTNIPGTGDYGYTF
TRBJ1-4	TRBV9	CASSHLQGLDEKLFF
TRBJ1-2	TRBV4-1	CASMGHRKNGYTF
TRBJ2-1	TRBV19	CASSVAGGPLANEQFF
TRBJ2-1	TRBV28	CASSLLGGYNEQFF
TRBJ2-7	TRBV11-2	CASSSRGRWAEQYF
TRBJ2-1	TRBV4-3	CASSQVGLAGGNEQFF
TRBJ1-3	TRBV10-3	CAISESDRTSSGNTIYF
TRBJ1-1	TRBV28	CASRPTGRESEAFF
TRBJ1-3	TRBV4-1	CASSQDYRDTGNTIYF
TRBJ2-6	TRBV10-3	CAISEWWDRVWSGANVLTF
TRBJ2-1	TRBV6-5	CASTRDRVVYEQFF
TRBJ1-2	TRBV7-3	CASSQYKGRGYTF
TRBJ1-1	TRBV5-5	CASSLAPDSAEAFF